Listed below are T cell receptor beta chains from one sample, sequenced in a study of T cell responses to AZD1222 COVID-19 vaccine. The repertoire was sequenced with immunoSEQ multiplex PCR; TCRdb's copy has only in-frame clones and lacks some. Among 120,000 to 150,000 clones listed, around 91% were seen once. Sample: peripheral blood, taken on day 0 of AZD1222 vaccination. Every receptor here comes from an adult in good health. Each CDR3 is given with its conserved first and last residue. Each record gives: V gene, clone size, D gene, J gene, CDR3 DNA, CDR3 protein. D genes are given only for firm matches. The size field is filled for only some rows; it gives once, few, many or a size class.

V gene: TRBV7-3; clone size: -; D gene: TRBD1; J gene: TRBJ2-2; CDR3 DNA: TGTGCCAGCAGCTCCGGGCGAGGGGGCGTGGGCACCGGGGAGCTGTTTTTT; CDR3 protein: CASSSGRGGVGTGELFF
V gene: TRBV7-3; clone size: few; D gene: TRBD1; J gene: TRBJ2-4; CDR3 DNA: TGTGCCAGTTCGACAGGGGAGGACATTCAGTACTTC; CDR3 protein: CASSTGEDIQYF
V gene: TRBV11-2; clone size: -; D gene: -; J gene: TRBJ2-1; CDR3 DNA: TGTGCCAGCAGCTTGAGTTTAGATGAGCAGTTCTTC; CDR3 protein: CASSLSLDEQFF
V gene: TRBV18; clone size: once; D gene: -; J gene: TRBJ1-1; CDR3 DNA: TGTGCCAGCTCACCAAAGAACCTTGGGACGGTGACTGAAGCTTTCTTT; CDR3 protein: CASSPKNLGTVTEAFF
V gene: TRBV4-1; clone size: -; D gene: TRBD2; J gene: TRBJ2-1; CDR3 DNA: TGCGCCAGCAGCTCTCCAAGCGGGAGTGGGGGTGAGCAGTTCTTC; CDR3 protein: CASSSPSGSGGEQFF
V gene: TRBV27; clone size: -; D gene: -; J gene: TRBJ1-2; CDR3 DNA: TGTGCCAGCGCCCGGCGGACGGGGGACGATGGCTACACCTTC; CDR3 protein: CASARRTGDDGYTF
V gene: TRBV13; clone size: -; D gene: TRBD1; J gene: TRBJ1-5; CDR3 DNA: TGTGCCAGCAGCTTAGGCAGGGGGCCCAATCAGCCCCAGCATTTT; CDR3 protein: CASSLGRGPNQPQHF
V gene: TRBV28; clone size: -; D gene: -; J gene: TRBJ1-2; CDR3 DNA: TGTGCCAGCAGTTTAGGAATAGGCCGAGGATACTATGGCTACACCTTC; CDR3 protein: CASSLGIGRGYYGYTF
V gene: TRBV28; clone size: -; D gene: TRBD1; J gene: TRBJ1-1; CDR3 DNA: TGTGCCAGCAGTTGGGATACAGGGGGCGGTCGAGCTTTCTTT; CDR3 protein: CASSWDTGGGRAFF
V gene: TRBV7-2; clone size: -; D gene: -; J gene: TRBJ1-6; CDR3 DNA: TGTGCCAGCAGGTTTCACAGCTCCTATAATTCACCCCTCCACTTT; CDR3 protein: CASRFHSSYNSPLHF
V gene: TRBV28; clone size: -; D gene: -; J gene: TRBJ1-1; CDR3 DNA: TGTGCCAGCAGTCTTACCCCCGGGACCGTTGAAGCTTTCTTT; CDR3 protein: CASSLTPGTVEAFF
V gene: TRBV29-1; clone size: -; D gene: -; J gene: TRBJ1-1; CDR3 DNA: TGCAGCGTTGAAGGGGCCGGGGGAACCGGAGCCAGCCCTTATGAAGCTTTCTTT; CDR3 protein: CSVEGAGGTGASPYEAFF
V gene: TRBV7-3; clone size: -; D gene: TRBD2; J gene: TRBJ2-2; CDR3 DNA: TGTGCCAGCAGTCGGGGGACTAGCCATTGGCCCGGGGAGCTGTTTTTT; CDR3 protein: CASSRGTSHWPGELFF
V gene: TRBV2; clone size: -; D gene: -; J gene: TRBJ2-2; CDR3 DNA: TGTGCCAGCAGTGTGTTAGGCATAGGGGAGCTGTTTTTT; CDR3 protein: CASSVLGIGELFF
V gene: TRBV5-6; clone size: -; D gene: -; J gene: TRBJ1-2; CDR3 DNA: TGTGCCAGCAGCTTAAAGCCGTTCTCCCGAAATTTCTATGGCTACACCTTC; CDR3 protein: CASSLKPFSRNFYGYTF
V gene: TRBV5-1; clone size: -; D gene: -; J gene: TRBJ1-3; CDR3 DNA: TGCGCCAGCAGCTTGGAAGGGACTGCAGGAAACACCATATATTTT; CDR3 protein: CASSLEGTAGNTIYF
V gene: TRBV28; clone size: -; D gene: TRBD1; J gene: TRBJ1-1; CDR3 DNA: TGTGCCAGCAAAACCAACAGGGGGCGGCGCACTGAAGCTTTCTTT; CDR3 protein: CASKTNRGRRTEAFF
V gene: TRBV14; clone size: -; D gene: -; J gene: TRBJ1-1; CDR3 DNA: TGTGCCAGCAGCGAGCAGGCGAACACTGAAGCTTTCTTT; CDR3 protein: CASSEQANTEAFF
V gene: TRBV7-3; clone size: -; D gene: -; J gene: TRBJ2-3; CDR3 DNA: TGTGCCAGCCCCCCCCCATACGATACGCAGTATTTT; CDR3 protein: CASPPPYDTQYF
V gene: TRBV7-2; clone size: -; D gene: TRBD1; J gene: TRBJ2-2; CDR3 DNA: TGTGCCAGCAGCTGGGACAGGCCAGAAACGAACACCGGGGAGCTGTTTTTT; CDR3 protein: CASSWDRPETNTGELFF
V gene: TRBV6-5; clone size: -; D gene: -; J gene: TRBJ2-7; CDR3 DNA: TGTGCCAGCAGTTACTCGGGAAGATCCTACGAGCAGTACTTC; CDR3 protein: CASSYSGRSYEQYF
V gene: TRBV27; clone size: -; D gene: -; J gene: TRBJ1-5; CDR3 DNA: TGTGCCAGCAGCCATACACCCTACCGTGGGCCCCAGCATTTT; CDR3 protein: CASSHTPYRGPQHF
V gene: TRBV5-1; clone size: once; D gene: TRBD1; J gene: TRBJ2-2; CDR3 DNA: TGCGCCAGCAGCTTGGGCAGAGGGACAGGGAACACCGGGGAGCTGTTTTTT; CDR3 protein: CASSLGRGTGNTGELFF
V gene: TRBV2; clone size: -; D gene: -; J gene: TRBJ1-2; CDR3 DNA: TGTGCCAGCAATCCCGTTCTCGGGGGCTGGGGCTACACCTTC; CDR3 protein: CASNPVLGGWGYTF
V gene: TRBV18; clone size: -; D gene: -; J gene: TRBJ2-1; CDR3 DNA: TGTGCCAGCAACCTTCAGGGACAACCCAACAATGAGCAGTTCTTC; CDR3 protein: CASNLQGQPNNEQFF
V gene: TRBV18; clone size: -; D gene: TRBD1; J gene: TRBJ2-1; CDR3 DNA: TGTGCCAGCTCAGGACAGGGGGGGCTCTGGAATGAGCAGTTCTTC; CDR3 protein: CASSGQGGLWNEQFF
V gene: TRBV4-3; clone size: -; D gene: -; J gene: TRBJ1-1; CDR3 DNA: TGCGCCAGCAGCTCTCACAGGATCTACACTGAAGCTTTCTTT; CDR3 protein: CASSSHRIYTEAFF
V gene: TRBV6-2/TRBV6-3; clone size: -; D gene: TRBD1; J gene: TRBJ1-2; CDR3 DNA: TGTGCCAGCAGTCGAACGGGACAGGGGGCCTATGGCTACACCTTC; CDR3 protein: CASSRTGQGAYGYTF
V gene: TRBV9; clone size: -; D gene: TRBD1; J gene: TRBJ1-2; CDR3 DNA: TGTGCCAGCAGCGTTGTCCAGGGGGGGCTAGACTATGGCTACACCTTC; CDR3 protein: CASSVVQGGLDYGYTF
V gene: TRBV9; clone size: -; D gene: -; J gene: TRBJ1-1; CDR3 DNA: TGTGCCAGCAGCGTAGATAAATCCGAAGCTTTCTTT; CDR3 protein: CASSVDKSEAFF
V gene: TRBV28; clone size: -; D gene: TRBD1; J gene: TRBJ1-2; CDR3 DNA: TGTGCCAGCAGCAGGGGGCGTAACTATGGCTACACCTTC; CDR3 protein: CASSRGRNYGYTF
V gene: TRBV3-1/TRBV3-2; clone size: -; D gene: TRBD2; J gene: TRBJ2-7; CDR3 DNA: TGTGCCAGCAGCCTTCCCGGGACTAGCGGGAGTGCCTCCTACGAGCAGTACTTC; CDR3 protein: CASSLPGTSGSASYEQYF
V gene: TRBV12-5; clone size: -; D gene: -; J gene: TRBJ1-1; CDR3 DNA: TGTGCTAGTGGTTTGCCCCTCACCGAAACACCGGCAACTGAAGCTTTCTTT; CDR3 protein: CASGLPLTETPATEAFF
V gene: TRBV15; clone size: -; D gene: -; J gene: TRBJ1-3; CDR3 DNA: TGTGCCACCAGCAAAGGAAACACCATATATTTT; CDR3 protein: CATSKGNTIYF
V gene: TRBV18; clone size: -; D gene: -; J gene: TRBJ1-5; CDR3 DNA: TGTGCCAGCTCACCTCCAGCCCGACAGGAAGCCCAGCATTTT; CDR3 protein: CASSPPARQEAQHF
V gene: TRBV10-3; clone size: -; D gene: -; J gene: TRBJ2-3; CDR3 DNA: TGTGCCATCAGCCTAGGGGCGCGAGGAGGGGCGCAGTATTTT; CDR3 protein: CAISLGARGGAQYF
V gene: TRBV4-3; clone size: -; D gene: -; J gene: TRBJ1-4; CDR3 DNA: TGCGCCAGCAGCCAAGAAGGAGGTCCGGCAACTAATGAAAAACTGTTTTTT; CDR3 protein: CASSQEGGPATNEKLFF